This T cell receptor (beta chain) originates from a study of tumor-infiltrating lymphocytes in primary liver carcinoma. cDNA specific to TCR beta was made from approximately 0.55 ug of total RNA, with a constant-region primer employed for priming. Three nested multiplex PCR rounds, a slightly modified ARM-PCR method, built the TCR beta libraries. Rounds one and two of PCR, each of roughly 10 cycles, were primed with TRBV1-TRBV30 forward primers and a C-beta reverse primer. TCRdb re-derived calls from the multiplex PCR reads in MiXCR, one entry per CDR3 protein. Among about 180,000 distinct CDR3 sequences listed, approximately 60% were seen once. The germline V gene encodes CDR1 SGHAT and CDR2 FQNNGV. The length of the CDR3 is 17 residues. Blood RNA originated from unsorted whole blood, with germline DNA additionally extracted. Turning to this clonotype: One end of the junction fails to match germline, which may point to a read error.

The sequenced sample was peripheral blood. The chain recombines TRBV11-2 with TRBJ2-5; possible D gene TRBD2, 6 bases. This clonotype was obtained from a man aged 40-49 years with primary liver carcinoma and hepatitis B virus infection. The DNA of the CDR3 is TGCGCCAGCAGCCCTACTATGACTATCGGGAGTGGAGAGACCCAGTACTTC. Residues: CASSPTMTIGSGETQYF.